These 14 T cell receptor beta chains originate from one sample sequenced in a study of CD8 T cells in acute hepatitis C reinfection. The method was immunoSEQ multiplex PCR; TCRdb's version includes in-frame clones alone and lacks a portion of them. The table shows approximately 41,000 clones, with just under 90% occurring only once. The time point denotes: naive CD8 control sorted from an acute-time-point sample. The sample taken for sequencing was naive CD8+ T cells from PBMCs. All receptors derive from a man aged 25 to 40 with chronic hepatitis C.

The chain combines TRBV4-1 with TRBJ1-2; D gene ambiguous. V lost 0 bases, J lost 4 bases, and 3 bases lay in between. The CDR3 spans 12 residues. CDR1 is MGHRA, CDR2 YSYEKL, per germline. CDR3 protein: CASSQDGYGYTF. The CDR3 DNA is TGCGCCAGCAGCCAAGATGGCTATGGCTACACCTTC.

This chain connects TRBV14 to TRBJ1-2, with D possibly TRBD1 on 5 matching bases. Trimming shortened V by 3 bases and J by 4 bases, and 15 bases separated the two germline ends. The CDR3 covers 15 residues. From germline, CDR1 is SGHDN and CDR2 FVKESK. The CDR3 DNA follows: TGTGCCAGCAGCCAGACGGGGGTTTGGGCCTATGGCTACACCTTC. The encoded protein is CASSQTGVWAYGYTF. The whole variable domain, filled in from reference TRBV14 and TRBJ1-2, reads EAGVTQFPSHSVIEKGQTVTLRCDPISGHDNLYWYRRVMGKEIKFLLHFVKESKQDESGMPNNRFLAERTGGTYSTLKVQPAELEDSGVYFCASSQTGVWAYGYTFGSGTRLTVV.

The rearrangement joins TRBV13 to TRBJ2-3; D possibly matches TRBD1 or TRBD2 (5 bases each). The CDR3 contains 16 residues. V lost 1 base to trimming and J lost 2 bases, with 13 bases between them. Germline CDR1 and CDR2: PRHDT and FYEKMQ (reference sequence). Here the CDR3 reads CASSLETGPLTDTQYF. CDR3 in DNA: TGTGCCAGCAGCTTAGAGACGGGGCCCCTCACAGATACGCAGTATTTT.

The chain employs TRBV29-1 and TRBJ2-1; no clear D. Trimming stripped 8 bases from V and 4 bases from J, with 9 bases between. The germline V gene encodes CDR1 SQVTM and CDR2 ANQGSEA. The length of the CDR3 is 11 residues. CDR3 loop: CSLRHYNEQFF. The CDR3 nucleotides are TGCAGCCTTCGTCATTACAATGAGCAGTTCTTC.

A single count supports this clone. CDR3 loop: CAIRGDLRSDTQYF. CDR3 DNA: TGTGCCATCAGGGGCGATCTGAGGTCAGATACGCAGTATTTT. The rearrangement joins TRBV10-3 to TRBJ2-3; D is uncertain. CDR3 length: 14 residues. Germline-derived CDR1 and CDR2 are ENHRY and SYGVKD. V was cut by 6 bases and J by 4 bases, with 14 bases left in between.

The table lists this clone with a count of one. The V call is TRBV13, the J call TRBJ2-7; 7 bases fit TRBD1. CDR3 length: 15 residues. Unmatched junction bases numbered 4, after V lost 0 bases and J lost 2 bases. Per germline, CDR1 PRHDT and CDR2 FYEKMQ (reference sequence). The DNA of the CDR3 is TGTGCCAGCAGCTTAGGAGGACAGGTTCCCTACGAGCAGTACTTC. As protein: CASSLGGQVPYEQYF.

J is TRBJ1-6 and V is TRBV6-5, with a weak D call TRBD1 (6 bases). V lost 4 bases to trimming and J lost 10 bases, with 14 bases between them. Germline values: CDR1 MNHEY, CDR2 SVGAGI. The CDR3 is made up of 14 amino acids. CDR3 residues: CASSSEQGLSPLHF. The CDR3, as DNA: TGTGCCAGCAGTTCGGAGCAGGGGCTCTCACCCCTCCACTTT.

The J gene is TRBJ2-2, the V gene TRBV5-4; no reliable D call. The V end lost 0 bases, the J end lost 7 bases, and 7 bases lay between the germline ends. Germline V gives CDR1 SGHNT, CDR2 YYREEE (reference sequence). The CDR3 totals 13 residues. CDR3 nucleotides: TGTGCCAGCAGCTTGGAGTTAGGCGGGGAGCTGTTTTTT. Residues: CASSLELGGELFF.

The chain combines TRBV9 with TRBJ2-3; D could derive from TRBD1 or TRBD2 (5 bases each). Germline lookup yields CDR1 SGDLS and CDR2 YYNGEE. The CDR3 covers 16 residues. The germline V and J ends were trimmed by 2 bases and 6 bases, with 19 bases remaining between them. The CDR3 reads CASSVGQTLWGDTQYF. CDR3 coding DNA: TGTGCCAGCAGCGTTGGTCAGACACTGTGGGGGGATACGCAGTATTTT.

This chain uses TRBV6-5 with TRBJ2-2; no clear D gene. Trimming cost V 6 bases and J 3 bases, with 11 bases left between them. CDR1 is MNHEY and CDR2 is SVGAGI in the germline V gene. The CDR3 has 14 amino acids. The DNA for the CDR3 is TGTGCCAGCAGGACTTCGGAGTACACCGGGGAGCTGTTTTTT. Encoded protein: CASRTSEYTGELFF.

The CDR3 reads CASSRDRATTNEKLFF. In DNA form, the CDR3 reads TGCGCCAGCAGCCGAGACAGGGCCACAACTAATGAAAAACTGTTTTTT. The chain combines TRBV4-3 with TRBJ1-4; TRBD1 agrees at 7 bases. The germline gives CDR1 LGHNA, CDR2 YSLEER. This CDR3 spans 16 amino acids. Unmatched junction bases numbered 5, after V lost 4 bases and J lost 0 bases.

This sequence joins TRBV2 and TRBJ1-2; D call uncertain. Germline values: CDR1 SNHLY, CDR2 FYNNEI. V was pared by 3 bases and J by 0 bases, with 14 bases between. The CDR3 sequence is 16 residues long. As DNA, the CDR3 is TGTGCCAGCAGTGACACCGAAATAAAAGCTAACTATGGCTACACCTTC. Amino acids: CASSDTEIKANYGYTF.

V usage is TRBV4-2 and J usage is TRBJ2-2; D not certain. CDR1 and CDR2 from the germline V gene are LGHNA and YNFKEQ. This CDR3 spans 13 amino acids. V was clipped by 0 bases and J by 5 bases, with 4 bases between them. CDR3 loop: CASSQESTGELFF. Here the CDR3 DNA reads TGTGCCAGCAGCCAAGAGTCGACCGGGGAGCTGTTTTTT.

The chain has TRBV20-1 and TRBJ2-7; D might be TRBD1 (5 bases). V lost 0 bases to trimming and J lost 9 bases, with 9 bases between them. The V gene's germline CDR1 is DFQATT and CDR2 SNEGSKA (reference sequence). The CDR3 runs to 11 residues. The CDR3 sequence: CSARDSGMQYF. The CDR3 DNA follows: TGCAGTGCTAGAGATTCAGGGATGCAGTACTTC.